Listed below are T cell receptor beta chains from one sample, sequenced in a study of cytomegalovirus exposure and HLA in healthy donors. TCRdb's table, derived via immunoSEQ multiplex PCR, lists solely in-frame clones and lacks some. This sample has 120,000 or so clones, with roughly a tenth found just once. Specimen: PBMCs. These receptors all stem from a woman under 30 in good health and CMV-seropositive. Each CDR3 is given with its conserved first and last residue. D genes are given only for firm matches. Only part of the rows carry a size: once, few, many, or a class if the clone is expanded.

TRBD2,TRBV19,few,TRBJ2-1,TGTGCCAGTAGTAATTGGCGGGAGCAGAATGAGCAGTTCTTC,CASSNWREQNEQFF
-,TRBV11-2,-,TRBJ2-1,TGTGCCAGCAGCTTATGGGGGGGGCCCTACAATGAGCAGTTCTTC,CASSLWGGPYNEQFF
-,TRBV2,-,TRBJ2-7,TGTGCCAGCAGGACCCTAGGAACCGAGGGCTACGAGCAGTACTTC,CASRTLGTEGYEQYF
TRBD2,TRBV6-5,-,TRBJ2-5,TGTGCCAGCAGTTTAGCGGGGAAGGGGTACCAAGAGACCCAGTACTTC,CASSLAGKGYQETQYF
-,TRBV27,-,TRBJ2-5,TGTGCCAGCAGTTTCTCGGGAAGAGAGACCCAGTACTTC,CASSFSGRETQYF
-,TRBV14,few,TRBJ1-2,TGTGCCAGCAGCTTAGGAGGGGCGCTTGGCTACACCTTC,CASSLGGALGYTF
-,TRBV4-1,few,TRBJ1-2,TGCGCCAGCAGCCTACCTCCGGACCGTGAACCGGGAGGCTACACCTTC,CASSLPPDREPGGYTF
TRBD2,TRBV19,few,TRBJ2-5,TGTGCCAGTAGTATAATGGGACTAGCGGGAGGGAGCGAGACCCAGTACTTC,CASSIMGLAGGSETQYF
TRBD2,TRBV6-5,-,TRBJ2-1,TGTGCCAGCAGGGGGCTAGCGGGGGTCTACAATGAGCAGTTCTTC,CASRGLAGVYNEQFF
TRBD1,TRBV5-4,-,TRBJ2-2,TGTGCCAGCAGCAACTCACAGGGGGGCACCGGGGAGCTGTTTTTT,CASSNSQGGTGELFF
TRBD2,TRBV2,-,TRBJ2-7,TGTGCCAGCAGTTTTAGCGGGGGGAGCTCCTACGAGCAGTACTTC,CASSFSGGSSYEQYF
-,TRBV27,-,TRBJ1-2,TGTGCCAGCACCAACCTAGGGGGTATCTATGGCTACACCTTC,CASTNLGGIYGYTF
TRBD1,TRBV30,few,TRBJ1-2,TGTGCCTGGAGTTATCAGGGGGCGGATGGCTACACCTTC,CAWSYQGADGYTF
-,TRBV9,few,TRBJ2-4,TGTGCCAGCAGCAGCAGATGTGGGGGGAACATTCAGTACTTC,CASSSRCGGNIQYF
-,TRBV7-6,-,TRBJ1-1,TGTGCCAGCAGCTCTACCGGGGGGGGAACTGAAGCTTTCTTT,CASSSTGGGTEAFF
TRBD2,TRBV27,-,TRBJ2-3,TGTGCCAGCAGTTTTACCCTGATGAGCGGGGGCACAGATACGCAGTATTTT,CASSFTLMSGGTDTQYF
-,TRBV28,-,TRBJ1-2,TGTGCCAGCAGATCGCTAACAGGGTATGGCTACACCTTC,CASRSLTGYGYTF
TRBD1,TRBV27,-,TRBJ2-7,TGTGCCAGCAGTGCCGGACAGGTCCAAAACGAGCAGTACTTC,CASSAGQVQNEQYF
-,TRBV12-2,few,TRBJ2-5,TGTGCAAGTCGCTTATCCGAAGGACTAGCGGGAGGGCCAGGGCAAGAGACCCAGTACTTC,CASRLSEGLAGGPGQETQYF
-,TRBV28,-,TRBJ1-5,TGTGCCAGCACCTGGACAGGCAATCAGCCCCAGCATTTT,CASTWTGNQPQHF
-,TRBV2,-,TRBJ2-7,TGTGCCAGCAGCAAGGGGTCCTACGAGCAGTACTTC,CASSKGSYEQYF
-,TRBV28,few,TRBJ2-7,TGTGCCAAAAAGGAGGGTTTGAGTGAGCAGTACTTC,CAKKEGLSEQYF
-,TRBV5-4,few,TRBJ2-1,TGTGCCAGCAGCTTGGCCCGGGGGTACAATGAGCAGTTCTTC,CASSLARGYNEQFF
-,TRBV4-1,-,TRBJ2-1,TGCGCCAGCAGCCAGAGGGAGGACTACAATGAGCAGTTCTTC,CASSQREDYNEQFF
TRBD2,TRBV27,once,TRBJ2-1,TGTGCCAGCAGTTTATCGGTTGGACAAACAAAGGCTAGCGGGAGATTAGACAATGAGCAGTTCTTC,CASSLSVGQTKASGRLDNEQFF
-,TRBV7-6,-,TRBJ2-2,TGTGCCAGCAGCTTAGGTGGCCGCCCCACCGGGGAGCTGTTTTTT,CASSLGGRPTGELFF
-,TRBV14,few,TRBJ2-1,TGTGCCAGCAGCCAAGACAGGGGAGGGATCAATGAGCAGTTCTTC,CASSQDRGGINEQFF
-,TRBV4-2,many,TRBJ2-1,TGTGCCAGCAGCCTCGAGGGACTGGAGGGTTACAATGAGCAGTTCTTC,CASSLEGLEGYNEQFF
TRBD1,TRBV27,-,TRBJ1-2,TGTGCCAGGAGGGGACAGGGGAGACACACCTTC,CARRGQGRHTF
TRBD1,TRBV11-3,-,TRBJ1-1,TGTGCCAGCAGCCTCAGCAAACAGGGGGGAAAAGCTTTCTTT,CASSLSKQGGKAFF
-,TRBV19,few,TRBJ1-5,TGTGCCAGTCGAGACAGGATCAATCAGCCCCAGCATTTT,CASRDRINQPQHF
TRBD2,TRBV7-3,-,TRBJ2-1,TGTGCCAGCAGCTGGAAAGCGGGAGGGAACTACAATGAGCAGTTCTTC,CASSWKAGGNYNEQFF
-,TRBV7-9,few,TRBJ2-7,TGTGCCAGCAGCTCGGGCCCCGCGGAGGAGTACTTC,CASSSGPAEEYF
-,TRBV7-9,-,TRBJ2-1,TGTGCCAGCAGCCCGGAGGGGGGGGGTTCCTACAATGAGCAGTTCTTC,CASSPEGGGSYNEQFF
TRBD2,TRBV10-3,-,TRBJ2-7,TGTGCCATCTCAGAACGGGAGGGCCGTGTGAACGAGCAGTACTTC,CAISEREGRVNEQYF
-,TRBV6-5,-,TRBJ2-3,TGTGCCAGCAGTTACACGAGCGGGAGCACAGATACGCAGTATTTT,CASSYTSGSTDTQYF